The present entry profiles one TCR beta chain with its context. Its antigen is still unknown. No much larger clone is present one base from it, and per-base qualities are unavailable. The donors were included in the validation cohort of over a hundred subjects, a group kept apart from the approximately 700-subject first cohort. The record originates from a study of cytomegalovirus exposure and HLA in healthy donors (dated by TCRdb to about 2017). Broadly, across the study: According to a later analysis, one platform produced both the 120 validation repertoires and the 700 or so repertoires of the first cohort. The study aimed to test whether cataloging public T cell receptors could reveal signatures of past pathogen exposure. Besides the first cohort of 666 subjects, a separate validation cohort made up of 120 different subjects was used. To predict cytomegalovirus infection status, the study combined high-throughput TCR immunosequencing, statistical association of individual TCRs with disease status, and machine learning. Findings and caveats that apply to the study as a whole: According to the authors, the approach could potentially be generalized to other disease states and immunological phenotypes. Most TCR sequences were seen in very few donors, while some public TCRs were found in many individuals. A later analysis found that TCRs clustered in the first cohort also tended to co-occur in the roughly 110 validation repertoires, with more than 90% of cluster scores above 0. A few of the identified cytomegalovirus-associated TCR beta chains were confirmed in vitro to be specific for cytomegalovirus antigens. A later analysis had no HLA typing for the validation cohort, so co-occurrence there was scored across all 130 or so repertoires. In the study, about 150 TCR beta chains were listed as associated with cytomegalovirus. The classifier was reported to diagnose cytomegalovirus status with high specificity and sensitivity in both the original and validation cohorts.

Trimming leaves V shorter by 6 bases and J shorter by 6 bases, with the junction holding 10 bases beyond the gene matches. The CDR3 has 16 amino acids, counting the end cysteine and phenylalanine. Only CDR3 DNA remains: 48 bases, in frame from the first base. According to the germline V gene, CDR1 reads SGHVS and CDR2 reads FQNEAQ. Library preparation was by the immunoSEQ multiplex PCR assay. Per the original workflow: A statistical classification framework was built for diagnosing cytomegalovirus status from the catalog of TCR beta chain sequences. This is the immuneACCESS table as TCRdb keeps it, with only in-frame sequences that have V and J called. A part of the clones is gone; compared with another copy, unresolved V genes explain less than half, and the rest is unexplained. That table furnishes V, J and clone size, whereas the DNA furnished D and trimming. This sample is represented by about 140,000 clones; approximately 86% of them were singletons. The top ten clones comprise 8.5% to 9.5% of the sample.

The chain joins TRBV7-8 to TRBJ1-6; a stretch of 8 junction bases matches TRBD1. This sequence was found in a young man in good health and CMV-seropositive. Material: PBMCs. Here is the DNA: TGTGCCAGCAGAAACGTTGGGACAGGACTTAATTCACCCCTCCACTTT. Its protein is CASRNVGTGLNSPLHF.